This T cell receptor beta chain was recorded in a study of molecular identifiers for immune sequencing clone quantification. Study at large: Five portions were made in replicates from RNA of around 20,000 or 100,000 naive CD8 cells, and four underwent sequencing.

Study-wide results and caveats: Investigators reportedly could detect spiked Jurkat TCR RNA from one cell among over 900,000 naive cells.

The germline V gene has CDR1 SGHVS and CDR2 FQNEAQ. The CDR3 is 14 residues long. V shed 10 bases and J 3 bases; nucleotides not matched to a gene: 10. TCR libraries were built in bulk with a published protocol and specific TCR primers. One entry per CDR3 protein, called by TCRdb with MiXCR from the PCR reads. This table has under 75,000 distinct CDR3 sequences, under 20% appearing once. Worth noting for this clonotype: Its target is unknown.

V and J are TRBV7-8 and TRBJ2-7, with 9 positions matching TRBD2. The sample taken for sequencing was naive CD8+ T cells from blood, with Jurkat cell RNA spiked in. Subset described: FACS-sorted CD8+CD4-CCR7+CD45RA+ naive T cells. The TCR was taken from a human donor in good health. Some libraries in this study had Jurkat cell RNA spiked in. The CDR3 nucleotides are TGTGCCACAAGGGGGCTAGCGGGATTCTACGAGCAGTACTTC. It is translated as CATRGLAGFYEQYF.